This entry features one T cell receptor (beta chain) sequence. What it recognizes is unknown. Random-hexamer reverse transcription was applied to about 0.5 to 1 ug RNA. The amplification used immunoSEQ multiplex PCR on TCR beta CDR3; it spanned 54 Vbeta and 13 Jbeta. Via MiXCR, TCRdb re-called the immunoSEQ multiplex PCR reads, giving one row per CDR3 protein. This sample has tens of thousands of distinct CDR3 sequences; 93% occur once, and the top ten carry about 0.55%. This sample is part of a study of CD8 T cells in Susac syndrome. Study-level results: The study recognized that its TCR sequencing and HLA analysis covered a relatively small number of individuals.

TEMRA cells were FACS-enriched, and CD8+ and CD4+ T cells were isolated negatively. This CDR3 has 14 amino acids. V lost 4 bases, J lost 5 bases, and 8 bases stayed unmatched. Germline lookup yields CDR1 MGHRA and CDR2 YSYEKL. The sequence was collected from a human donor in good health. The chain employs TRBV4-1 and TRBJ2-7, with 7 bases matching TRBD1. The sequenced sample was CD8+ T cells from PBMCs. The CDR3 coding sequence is TGCGCCAGCAGCCTTATGACAGGGAGCCACGAGCAGTACTTC. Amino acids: CASSLMTGSHEQYF.